Listed below are T cell receptor beta chains from one sample, sequenced in a study of cytomegalovirus exposure and HLA in healthy donors. Method: immunoSEQ multiplex PCR; TCRdb's copy keeps in-frame clones and lacks some. The profile shows some 190,000 clones, about three quarters of them singletons. The material sequenced was PBMCs. These receptors were obtained from a woman younger than 45 in good health and CMV-seropositive. The CDR3 runs from the conserved cysteine through the conserved F or W. Each record gives: D gene, V gene, clone size, J gene, CDR3 protein, CDR3 DNA. A D gene is named only where the DNA matches it firmly. Expanded clones get a size class; other rows say once, few or many, or leave the size out.

TRBD2	TRBV10-3	few	TRBJ2-3	CAISEFISGVGDTQYF	TGTGCCATCAGTGAGTTCATTAGCGGGGTGGGAGATACGCAGTATTTT
.	TRBV28	few	TRBJ2-2	CASSLVQGLGGELFF	TGTGCCAGCAGTTTGGTGCAGGGGCTCGGCGGGGAGCTGTTTTTT
TRBD2	TRBV9	once	TRBJ2-1	CASSVYPWGGNEQFF	TGTGCCAGCAGCGTTTACCCCTGGGGGGGTAATGAGCAGTTCTTC
.	TRBV18	few	TRBJ1-2	CASSPGQPAGIYGYTF	TGTGCCAGCTCACCAGGACAGCCGGCAGGAATCTATGGCTACACCTTC
.	TRBV6-6	.	TRBJ2-2	CASTGSTGELFF	TGTGCCAGCACGGGGAGCACCGGGGAGCTGTTTTTT
.	TRBV19	.	TRBJ1-2	CASAAGHYGYTF	TGTGCCAGCGCCGCGGGGCACTATGGCTACACCTTC
TRBD1	TRBV6-5	.	TRBJ1-4	CASSYDRGREKLFF	TGTGCCAGCAGTTACGACAGGGGGCGAGAAAAACTGTTTTTT
.	TRBV5-4	.	TRBJ1-4	CASSGTPATNEKLFF	TGTGCCAGCAGCGGGACACCTGCAACTAATGAAAAACTGTTTTTT
TRBD2	TRBV9	.	TRBJ2-1	CASSVASTSGSWDEQFF	TGTGCCAGCAGCGTCGCTTCGACTAGCGGGAGTTGGGATGAGCAGTTCTTC
.	TRBV7-2	once	TRBJ1-2	CASSLSDNPNYGYTF	TGTGCCAGCAGCTTATCCGACAACCCTAACTATGGCTACACCTTC
.	TRBV18	.	TRBJ2-3	CASSPPIRTDTQYF	TGTGCCAGCTCACCACCCATCCGCACAGATACGCAGTATTTT
.	TRBV10-3	once	TRBJ2-6	CAISETGKGANVLTF	TGTGCCATCAGTGAGACGGGGAAGGGGGCCAACGTCCTGACTTTC
TRBD1	TRBV2	.	TRBJ1-4	CASRDRDRDEKLFF	TGTGCCAGCAGGGACAGGGACAGGGATGAAAAACTGTTTTTT
.	TRBV7-2	.	TRBJ2-5	CASSFEGETQYF	TGTGCCAGCAGCTTTGAGGGAGAGACCCAGTACTTC
TRBD2	TRBV9	.	TRBJ2-2	CASRLAGTGGELFF	TGTGCCAGCAGACTAGCGGGAACGGGCGGGGAGCTGTTTTTT
.	TRBV6-5	once	TRBJ1-2	CASSQSADAIGGYTF	TGTGCCAGCAGTCAATCCGCTGACGCCATCGGGGGCTACACCTTC
TRBD2	TRBV19	once	TRBJ2-3	CASSRRLAGPRGEADTQYF	TGTGCCAGTAGTAGGAGACTAGCGGGGCCCCGAGGGGAGGCAGATACGCAGTATTTT
.	TRBV5-4	.	TRBJ1-3	CASSLISGNTIYF	TGTGCCAGCAGCCTAATCTCTGGAAACACCATATATTTT
TRBD2	TRBV29-1	.	TRBJ2-5	CSVVVSGKETQYF	TGCAGCGTTGTGGTAAGCGGGAAAGAGACCCAGTACTTC
.	TRBV5-1	.	TRBJ2-1	CASSFGTSYNEQFF	TGCGCCAGCAGTTTCGGGACATCCTACAATGAGCAGTTCTTC
TRBD2	TRBV4-1	.	TRBJ2-7	CASSRTSGDSYEQYF	TGCGCCAGCAGCCGTACTAGCGGGGACTCCTACGAGCAGTACTTC
.	TRBV11-3	once	TRBJ2-7	CASSRPTQGRFPYEQYF	TGTGCCAGCAGCCGACCGACCCAGGGCCGGTTCCCCTACGAGCAGTACTTC
TRBD2	TRBV2	.	TRBJ2-2	CASNIAGANTGELFF	TGTGCCAGCAACATAGCGGGGGCGAACACCGGGGAGCTGTTTTTT
TRBD1	TRBV5-4	.	TRBJ2-7	CASSTRDRVSHEQYF	TGTGCCAGCAGCACACGGGACAGGGTGAGCCACGAGCAGTACTTC
.	TRBV4-3	few	TRBJ1-4	CASSQPGLGGEKLFF	TGCGCCAGCAGCCAACCGGGTTTGGGGGGTGAAAAACTGTTTTTT
.	TRBV14	.	TRBJ2-5	CASSLRDWFQETQYF	TGTGCCAGCAGCCTCCGGGACTGGTTCCAAGAGACCCAGTACTTC
.	TRBV30	.	TRBJ1-3	CAWSTPGPVGNTIYF	TGTGCCTGGAGTACGCCGGGTCCGGTGGGAAACACCATATATTTT
.	TRBV19	few	TRBJ1-3	CASRLSGGNTIYF	TGTGCCAGTAGATTGTCGGGTGGAAACACCATATATTTT
TRBD2	TRBV13	.	TRBJ2-1	CASRVGLAGGRSYNEQFF	TGTGCCAGCAGGGTCGGACTAGCGGGGGGCCGATCCTACAATGAGCAGTTCTTC
TRBD2	TRBV27	.	TRBJ2-7	CASSPGRTSGRVSAYEQYF	TGTGCCAGCAGTCCAGGAAGGACTAGCGGGAGGGTGTCGGCCTACGAGCAGTACTTC
.	TRBV2	.	TRBJ1-1	CASSEAGGPTEAFF	TGTGCCAGCAGTGAAGCCGGGGGGCCCACTGAAGCTTTCTTT
TRBD1	TRBV6-6	.	TRBJ1-3	CASINGQVSGNTIYF	TGTGCCAGCATCAACGGACAGGTCTCTGGAAACACCATATATTTT
.	TRBV9	.	TRBJ1-3	CASSRRGNGNTIYF	TGTGCCAGCAGCCGTCGAGGGAATGGAAACACCATATATTTT
.	TRBV28	.	TRBJ1-6	CASSFMPGPLHF	TGTGCCAGCAGTTTTATGCCAGGGCCCCTCCACTTT
.	TRBV4-2	.	TRBJ2-5	CASSQVNQAQYF	TGTGCCAGCAGCCAAGTAAACCAGGCCCAGTACTTC
.	TRBV6-5	.	TRBJ1-2	CASSSAGAGYGYTF	TGTGCCAGCAGTTCGGCAGGGGCTGGCTATGGCTACACCTTC
TRBD1	TRBV6-5	.	TRBJ1-1	CASRPGQGARTEAFF	TGTGCCAGCAGGCCAGGACAGGGGGCAAGGACTGAAGCTTTCTTT
.	TRBV2	few	TRBJ2-3	CASSSTDTQYF	TGTGCCAGCAGCTCCACAGATACGCAGTATTTT
TRBD1	TRBV2	.	TRBJ1-3	CASSEWQGAGNTIYF	TGTGCCAGCAGTGAATGGCAGGGGGCTGGAAACACCATATATTTT
.	TRBV11-2	once	TRBJ1-6	CASSALRGPLVVSPLHF	TGTGCCAGCAGCGCCCTTAGGGGCCCCCTCGTAGTTTCACCCCTCCACTTT
.	TRBV7-9	.	TRBJ1-1	CASSLEGGTEAFF	TGTGCCAGCAGCTTGGAAGGCGGCACTGAGGCTTTCTTT
TRBD1	TRBV28	.	TRBJ2-2	CASSSTGTGVPGELFF	TGTGCCAGCAGTTCGACCGGGACAGGGGTCCCCGGGGAGCTGTTTTTT
.	TRBV30	.	TRBJ1-4	CAWSARDEKLFF	TGTGCCTGGAGTGCCAGGGATGAGAAACTGTTTTTT
TRBD1	TRBV4-1	.	TRBJ1-2	CASSQPRTGSYGYTF	TGCGCCAGCAGCCAACCCAGGACAGGGTCCTATGGCTACACCTTC
TRBD2	TRBV4-1	.	TRBJ2-1	CASREAGGFDEQFF	TGCGCCAGCAGGGAAGCGGGAGGGTTTGATGAGCAGTTCTTC
TRBD1	TRBV6-1	.	TRBJ2-1	CASSAQGGFGKFF	TGTGCCAGCAGCGCACAGGGGGGCTTTGGGAAGTTCTTC
.	TRBV7-8	.	TRBJ2-1	CASSLWDPEGESDNEQFF	TGTGCCAGCAGCCTTTGGGACCCCGAGGGGGAATCGGACAATGAGCAGTTCTTC
.	TRBV5-1	.	TRBJ1-6	CASSLGTSNNSPLHF	TGCGCCAGCAGCTTAGGGACAAGCAATAATTCACCCCTCCACTTT
.	TRBV6-5	many	TRBJ1-2	CASSYQGSGYTF	TGTGCCAGCAGTTATCAGGGCTCTGGCTACACCTTC
.	TRBV28	few	TRBJ1-5	CASRSRDYGYQPQHF	TGTGCCAGCAGGTCCCGGGACTATGGATATCAGCCCCAGCATTTT
TRBD1	TRBV5-1	.	TRBJ1-1	CASSFGTGRTEAFF	TGCGCCAGCAGCTTTGGGACAGGGCGCACTGAAGCTTTCTTT
TRBD2	TRBV6-4	many	TRBJ2-1	CASSVLAGDYNEQFF	TGTGCCAGCAGTGTACTAGCGGGGGATTACAATGAGCAGTTCTTC
TRBD2	TRBV30	.	TRBJ2-2	CAWSVLSGGATGELFF	TGTGCCTGGAGTGTACTTAGCGGGGGGGCCACCGGGGAGCTGTTTTTT
TRBD1	TRBV2	.	TRBJ1-2	CASSGDRVDYGYTF	TGTGCCAGCAGCGGGGACAGGGTTGACTATGGCTACACCTTC
.	TRBV6-6	.	TRBJ1-5	CASSYGRQRDQPQHF	TGTGCCAGCAGTTACGGCCGCCAGAGGGATCAGCCCCAGCATTTT